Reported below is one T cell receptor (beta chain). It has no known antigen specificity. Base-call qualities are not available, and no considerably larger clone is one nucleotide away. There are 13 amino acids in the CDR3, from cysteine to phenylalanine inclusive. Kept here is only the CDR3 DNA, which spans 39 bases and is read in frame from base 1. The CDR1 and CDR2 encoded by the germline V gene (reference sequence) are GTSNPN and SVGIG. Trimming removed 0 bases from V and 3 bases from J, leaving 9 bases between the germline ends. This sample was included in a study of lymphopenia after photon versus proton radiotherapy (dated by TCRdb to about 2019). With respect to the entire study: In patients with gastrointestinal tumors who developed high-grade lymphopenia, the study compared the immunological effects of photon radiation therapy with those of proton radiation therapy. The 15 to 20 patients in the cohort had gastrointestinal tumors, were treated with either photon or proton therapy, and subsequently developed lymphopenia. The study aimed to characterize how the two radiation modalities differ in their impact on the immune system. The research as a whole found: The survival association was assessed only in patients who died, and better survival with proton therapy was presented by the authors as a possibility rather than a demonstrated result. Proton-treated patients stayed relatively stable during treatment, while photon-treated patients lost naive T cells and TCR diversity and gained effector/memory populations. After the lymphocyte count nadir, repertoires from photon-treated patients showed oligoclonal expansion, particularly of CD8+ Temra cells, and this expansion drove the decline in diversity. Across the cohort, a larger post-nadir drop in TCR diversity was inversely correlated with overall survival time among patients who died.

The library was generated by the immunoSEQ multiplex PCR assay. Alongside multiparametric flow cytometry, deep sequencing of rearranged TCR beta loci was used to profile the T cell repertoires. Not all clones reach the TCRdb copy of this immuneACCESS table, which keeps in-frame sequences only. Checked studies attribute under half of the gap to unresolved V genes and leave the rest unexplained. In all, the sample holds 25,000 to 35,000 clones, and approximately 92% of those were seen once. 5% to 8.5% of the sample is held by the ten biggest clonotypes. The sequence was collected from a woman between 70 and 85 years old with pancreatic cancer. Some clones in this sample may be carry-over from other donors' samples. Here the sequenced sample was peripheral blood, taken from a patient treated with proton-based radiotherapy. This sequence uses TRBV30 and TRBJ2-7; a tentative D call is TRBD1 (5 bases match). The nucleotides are TGTGCCTGGAGTGTTGGAAGGGGCTACGAGCAGTACTTC. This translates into CAWSVGRGYEQYF.